This T cell receptor (beta chain) emerged from a study of cytomegalovirus exposure and HLA in healthy donors (dated by TCRdb to about 2017). For context, the study as a whole: In an earlier analysis of approximately 500 of the donors, 250 to 350 Gb of sequence data and roughly 100 million unique TCR beta sequences from roughly 190 million T cells were reported. An early release covering around 630 HLA-typed donors comprised about 310 gigabases of sequencing data and approximately 85 million unique TCR sequences. Among the roughly 400 genotyped donors, 75% to 90% belonged to the genetic ancestry cluster associated with self-reported Caucasian donors. The study aimed to test whether signatures of past pathogen exposure could be identified by cataloging public T cell receptors. The T cell repertoires of 550 to 850 subjects were profiled by immunosequencing and related to cytomegalovirus serostatus. Besides the first cohort of 550 to 750 subjects, a separate validation cohort made up of some 110 different subjects was used. To predict cytomegalovirus infection status, the study brought together high-throughput TCR immunosequencing, statistical association of individual TCRs with disease status, and machine learning. In a later analysis, previously published TCR beta repertoires from several hundred donors were re-analyzed and high-resolution HLA genotyping was added so that TCR occurrence patterns could be studied. In the later analysis, no new phenotypic data were used to find candidate immune exposures; instead, reliance was placed on TCR beta sequences and their occurrence across donors. In an earlier analysis of about 590 of the donors, high-throughput TCR beta sequencing was used to judge whether each TCR beta V gene segment behaved as functional or pseudogenic. Donor age, sex, ethnicity and CMV serostatus were compiled alongside the repertoire data. A later genetic analysis took genome-wide SNP genotypes for 398 of the 666 donors and used that subset as a discovery cohort. All discovery cohort repertoires had been generated using a single sequencing platform. HLA typing included class I and class II loci at four-digit resolution. Typing coverage differed by locus: A, B, C, DRB1 and DQB1 were typed in roughly 620-640 donors, DQA1 in about 500, DPA1 in 600 to 610, and DPB1 in 400 to 490. Because of strong linkage in the cohort, a few DR-DQ haplotypes were treated as single units for association and clustering. On average, about 240,000 unique TCR beta nucleotide sequences were sequenced per donor among about 400 genotyped donors of the cohort, with around 19% of those sequences being non-productive. Study-level results and caveats: For the cohort, immune exposure information was limited to CMV serostatus. The presence/absence analyses assumed that sequencing depth was roughly uniform across donors, and that assumption may not be true. In vitro tests confirmed that a few of the cytomegalovirus-associated TCR beta chains recognize cytomegalovirus antigens. About 17 rarely observed V segments, including chromosome 9 orphons, were excluded from the earlier analysis of some 590 of the donors because counts were too low. A later analysis found that HLA-associated TCR beta chains were more clonally expanded and had lower generation probabilities than equally common non-associated chains. This cohort had only TCR beta chains sequenced, and the lack of alpha or paired-chain data limited which features could be detected. Because HLA typing was unavailable for some donors at each locus, only the typed subset was used in association tests. A further reported finding was that TCR beta sequences accurately predicted the HLA-A and HLA-B alleles for most subjects in the first cohort. In both the original and validation cohorts, the classifier was reported to diagnose cytomegalovirus status with high specificity and sensitivity. Linkage disequilibrium might explain the correlated functional status among segregating V segments, but an unknown experimental factor could not be ruled out. In an earlier analysis of some 500 of the donors, most TCR beta V segments appeared in productive rearrangements about 87% or about 30% of the time, broadly matching IMGT annotations. An association between a missense DCLRE1C variant and V-gene and J-gene trimming of TCR beta chains was found in a later genetic analysis and replicated in an independent cohort. A group of highly shared sequence variants was considered likely to be a technical artifact of the sequencing pipeline. The 87-base-pair reads could not distinguish some IMGT-functional V segments, including TRBV6-2 and TRBV6-3, so those segments were excluded. While some public TCRs were present in many individuals, most TCR sequences turned up only very rarely across donors. In a later analysis, most CMV-associated TCR beta chains were found to appear HLA-restricted, with HLA associations seemingly driven largely by CMV exposure. A later analysis associated around 16,000 TCR beta sequences with specific HLA alleles at a false discovery rate of 0.05. The study listed around 160 TCR beta chains as associated with cytomegalovirus. According to the authors, the approach could potentially be generalized to other disease states and immunological phenotypes. Compared with the approximately 700-donor mean, donors in an Asian-associated ancestry cluster had fewer N-insertions in productive TCRs, according to a later genetic analysis. Assigning TCR associations to individual alleles was difficult when HLA alleles, especially DR and DQ, strongly co-occurred. A later analysis found that TCR association rates varied across HLA loci, with DRB1 alleles showing the most associated TCRs and HLA-C alleles the fewest. In a later analysis, several top co-occurrence clusters were reported to appear linked to parvovirus B19, influenza, CMV and Epstein-Barr virus.

In total, 600 or so healthy bone marrow donors made up the cohort. Cohort members were all nominally healthy when sampled, although unrecorded immune exposures were likely present. The donor was CMV seropositive and was included in the group of around 300 seropositive cohort members. A peripheral blood sample was collected from each donor, and TCR beta sequencing was performed on peripheral blood mononuclear cells. Genomic DNA was extracted from the blood cell samples with the Qiagen DNeasy Blood Extraction Kit. Trimming takes 0 bases off V and 6 bases off J; junction bases not matched to a gene: 2. Counted from cysteine to phenylalanine, this CDR3 has 14 amino acids. Just CDR3 DNA is preserved here, 42 bases in frame from base 1. The germline V gene (reference sequence) supplies CDR1 SGHNT and CDR2 YYREEE. Concerning this clone itself: Its cognate antigen has yet to be identified. Per-nucleotide qualities are absent, and no much larger clonotype sits a single base away. The same CDR3 also results from other DNA sequences found in this sample.

The method behind the library was the immunoSEQ multiplex PCR assay. For the multiplex PCR, a mixture combining 60 forward primers for TCR Vbeta segments and 13 reverse primers for TCR Jbeta segments was used. Amplification of the CDR3 region of rearranged TCR beta genes was performed with a multiplex PCR assay on genomic DNA. Amplified TCR beta libraries were sequenced as 87-base-pair reads on the Illumina HiSeq System. On the study's bioinformatics: A later analysis tallied roughly 80 million unique TCR beta chains across the approximately 670 repertoires, and approximately 12 million of those chains were shared by two or more donors. Raw reads were error-corrected and collapsed into unique sequences by a nearest-neighbor algorithm in which closely related sequences were merged to remove PCR and sequencing errors. V, D and J gene segments were assigned by aligning CDR3 sequences to IMGT reference sequences. For a sequence to be retained, a match of at least six nucleotides to both a V gene segment and a J gene segment was required. A rearrangement was called productive if the CDR3 had no stop codons and remained in frame with V and J, and every other rearrangement was called non-productive. Following IMGT convention, CDR3 was defined as the stretch from the second conserved V-encoded cysteine to the conserved J-encoded phenylalanine. The earlier analysis of 500 to 600 of the donors excluded sequences that lacked an unambiguous match to a single V gene segment. In an earlier analysis of almost 600 of the donors, a V segment was called functional when productive rearrangements were above 56.7%, and segregating when the standard deviation between donors exceeded 5%. A statistical classification framework was built for diagnosing cytomegalovirus status from the catalog of TCR beta chain sequences. In a later analysis, TCR nucleotide sequences were compared against IMGT/GENE-DB human TR gene sequences so that V and J genes could be assigned. A later analysis assigned CDR3 sequences and most-parsimonious VDJ recombination scenarios with the TCRdist pipeline. In a later analysis, each TCR beta chain was defined by its CDR3 amino acid sequence together with its V-gene family, and reads without a unique V-gene family were excluded. To address suspected cross-contamination and a sequencing artifact, a later analysis removed under 600 highly shared, low-generation-probability nucleotide sequences. In a later analysis, a clonal expansion index for each public chain was calculated from normalized within-repertoire ranks of inferred template counts. Generation probabilities in a later analysis came from a VDJ recombination model fitted to out-of-frame rearrangements, and those results were checked against IGoR. A later analysis scored TCR-TCR, TCR-HLA and TCR-CMV co-occurrence with hypergeometric tests, applying a repertoire-size bias correction to TCR pairs. To estimate false discovery rates, a later analysis permuted the HLA or CMV assignments 20 times. In a later analysis, co-occurring TCRs were grouped using DBSCAN, and TCRdist sequence similarity was added for clustering within HLA-allele-positive subsets. Repertoires with fewer than 30,000 or more than 120,000 public chains were left out of co-occurrence clustering, as were five repertoires with anomalous nucleotide sharing. TCRdb mirrors the immuneACCESS table, restricted to in-frame sequences. Some clones are absent from its copies; in checked studies, under half trace to an unresolved V gene, and the reason for the others is unknown. That table is the source of V, J and clone size, and D and trimming were worked out from the DNA. The sample table lists tens of thousands of clones, 75% to 85% of them with a count of one. Around 54% of the sample is held by the ten biggest clonotypes.

The sample comprised PBMCs. The TCR comes from a man aged 50 to 59 in good health and CMV-seropositive. The sequence is built from TRBV5-4 and TRBJ2-2; TRBD1 agrees with 7 junctional bases. The nucleotides read TGTGCCAGCAGCTTGGATCAGGGGGCCGGGGAGCTGTTTTTT. The encoded protein is CASSLDQGAGELFF.